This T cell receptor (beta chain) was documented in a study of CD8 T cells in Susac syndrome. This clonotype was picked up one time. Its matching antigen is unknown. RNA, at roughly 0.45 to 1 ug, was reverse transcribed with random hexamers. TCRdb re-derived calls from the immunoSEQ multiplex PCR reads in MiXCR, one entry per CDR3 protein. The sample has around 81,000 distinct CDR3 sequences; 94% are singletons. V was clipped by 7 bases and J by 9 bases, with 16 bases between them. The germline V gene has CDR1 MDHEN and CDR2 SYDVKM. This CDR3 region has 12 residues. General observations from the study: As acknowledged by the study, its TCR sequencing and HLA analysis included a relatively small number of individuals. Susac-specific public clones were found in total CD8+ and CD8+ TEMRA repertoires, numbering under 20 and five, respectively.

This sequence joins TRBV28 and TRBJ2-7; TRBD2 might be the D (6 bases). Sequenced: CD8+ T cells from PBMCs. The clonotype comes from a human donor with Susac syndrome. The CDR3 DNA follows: TGTGCCAGCACCTCGGAGGGCCTGGGGCAGTACTTC. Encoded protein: CASTSEGLGQYF.